A selection of T cell receptor beta chains follows, all from one sample in a study of blood T cells in healthy people across ages. TCRdb reprocessed the 5' RACE reads with MiXCR, giving one entry per CDR3 protein. The profile shows about 720,000 distinct CDR3 sequences, 22% of them singletons. Sequenced sample: blood. Every receptor here comes from a man between 65 and 79 years old in good health. Both conserved end residues are part of each CDR3. The D gene is left open where the match is weak. Part of the rows lack a size; the others show once, few, many or a class for expanded clones.

size: NA; J: TRBJ2-5; V: TRBV5-1; D: NA; length: 15; CDR3: CASSSGRVGTETQYF; DNA: TGCGCCAGCAGCTCCGGTCGGGTGGGTACAGAGACCCAGTACTTC
size: NA; J: TRBJ2-3; V: TRBV5-1; D: NA; length: 14; CDR3: CASVRDPGTDTQYF; DNA: TGCGCCAGCGTCAGGGATCCAGGCACAGATACGCAGTATTTT
size: NA; J: TRBJ2-1; V: TRBV3-1; D: NA; length: 14; CDR3: CASSQDRGYNEQFF; DNA: TGTGCCAGCAGCCAAGATAGGGGGTACAATGAGCAGTTCTTC
size: many; J: TRBJ1-4; V: TRBV7-9; D: NA; length: 11; CDR3: CASSYGTELFF; DNA: TGTGCCAGCAGCTATGGGACGGAACTGTTTTTT
size: NA; J: TRBJ2-1; V: TRBV29-1; D: TRBD2; length: 16; CDR3: CSVDVSGMSSYNEQFF; DNA: TGCAGCGTTGATGTGAGCGGGATGAGCTCCTACAATGAGCAGTTCTTC
size: NA; J: TRBJ2-2; V: TRBV10-3; D: NA; length: 12; CDR3: CAIRPFQGELFF; DNA: TGTGCCATCAGGCCTTTCCAAGGGGAGCTGTTTTTT
size: NA; J: TRBJ1-2; V: TRBV7-2; D: TRBD1; length: 15; CDR3: CASSPGQGVGYGYTF; DNA: TGTGCCAGCAGCCCAGGACAGGGGGTAGGCTATGGCTACACCTTC
size: NA; J: TRBJ2-7; V: TRBV27; D: NA; length: 13; CDR3: CASTPLGASEQYF; DNA: TGTGCCAGCACCCCCCTGGGAGCATCCGAGCAGTACTTC
size: few; J: TRBJ2-3; V: TRBV5-1; D: NA; length: 14; CDR3: CASNRDGSGNAQYF; DNA: TGCGCCAGCAACCGAGACGGGAGTGGGAATGCGCAGTATTTT
size: few; J: TRBJ1-2; V: TRBV15; D: TRBD1; length: 16; CDR3: CATSRDGQGRDYGYTF; DNA: TGTGCCACCAGCAGAGATGGACAGGGACGGGACTATGGCTACACCTTC
size: NA; J: TRBJ1-1; V: TRBV30; D: NA; length: 11; CDR3: CAWSVYAEAFF; DNA: TGTGCCTGGAGTGTCTACGCTGAAGCTTTCTTT
size: NA; J: TRBJ2-5; V: TRBV6-5; D: NA; length: 15; CDR3: CASSYPGLKKETQYF; DNA: TGTGCCAGCAGTTACCCCGGACTAAAGAAAGAGACCCAGTACTTC
size: few; J: TRBJ1-1; V: TRBV6-2/TRBV6-3; D: NA; length: 15; CDR3: CASSSPGRMNTEAFF; DNA: TGTGCCAGCAGTTCCCCGGGACGGATGAACACTGAAGCTTTCTTT
size: NA; J: TRBJ2-5; V: TRBV25-1; D: NA; length: 14; CDR3: CASSAWGYQETQYF; DNA: TGTGCCAGCAGCGCGTGGGGTTACCAAGAGACCCAGTACTTC
size: NA; J: TRBJ2-6; V: TRBV19; D: NA; length: 15; CDR3: CASQQREPGANVLTF; DNA: TGTGCCAGTCAACAAAGGGAACCCGGGGCCAACGTCCTGACTTTC
size: NA; J: TRBJ2-5; V: TRBV20-1; D: NA; length: 11; CDR3: CSARSLETQYF; DNA: TGCAGTGCTAGATCCCTGGAGACCCAGTACTTC
size: many; J: TRBJ1-4; V: TRBV5-6; D: NA; length: 15; CDR3: CASSLHGEANEKLFF; DNA: TGTGCCAGCAGCTTGCATGGGGAGGCTAATGAAAAACTGTTTTTT
size: NA; J: TRBJ2-1; V: TRBV4-1; D: NA; length: 16; CDR3: CASSRFGDTEYNEQFF; DNA: TGCGCCAGCAGCCGATTCGGGGATACCGAATACAATGAGCAGTTCTTC
size: few; J: TRBJ1-2; V: TRBV20-1; D: NA; length: 15; CDR3: CSAVRDVGNNYGYTF; DNA: TGCAGTGCTGTCCGTGATGTGGGCAATAACTATGGCTACACCTTC
size: many; J: TRBJ2-3; V: TRBV27; D: NA; length: 16; CDR3: CASKYLRGPGTDTQYF; DNA: TGTGCCAGCAAGTATCTACGGGGGCCGGGAACAGATACGCAGTATTTT
size: NA; J: TRBJ2-7; V: TRBV12-3/TRBV12-4; D: NA; length: 15; CDR3: CASSSIAQGMYEQYF; DNA: TGTGCCAGCAGTTCCATTGCTCAGGGGATGTACGAGCAGTACTTC
size: NA; J: TRBJ1-5; V: TRBV5-6; D: NA; length: 14; CDR3: CASSRGGVNQPQHF; DNA: TGTGCCAGCAGCCGCGGAGGAGTCAATCAGCCCCAGCATTTT
size: NA; J: TRBJ2-3; V: TRBV24-1; D: TRBD2; length: 16; CDR3: CATSDRTSGYTDTQYF; DNA: TGTGCCACCAGTGACCGGACTAGCGGGTACACAGATACGCAGTATTTT
size: few; J: TRBJ2-1; V: TRBV5-1; D: TRBD2; length: 15; CDR3: CASSIIAGPTGEQFF; DNA: TGCGCCAGTAGTATTATAGCGGGGCCCACAGGTGAGCAGTTCTTC
size: NA; J: TRBJ1-5; V: TRBV20-1; D: NA; length: 14; CDR3: CSASGKAGDQPQHF; DNA: TGCAGTGCTAGTGGGAAGGCAGGGGATCAGCCCCAGCATTTT
size: NA; J: TRBJ2-2; V: TRBV19; D: TRBD2; length: 15; CDR3: CASSIVERETGELFF; DNA: TGTGCCAGTAGTATCGTAGAGCGGGAGACCGGGGAGCTGTTTTTT
size: few; J: TRBJ2-1; V: TRBV15; D: TRBD2; length: 19; CDR3: CATSRGRSIAGLSYNEQFF; DNA: TGTGCCACCAGCAGAGGCAGGAGTATAGCGGGACTATCCTACAATGAGCAGTTCTTC
size: few; J: TRBJ2-7; V: TRBV6-5; D: TRBD1; length: 14; CDR3: CASRLGQGTYEQYF; DNA: TGTGCCAGCAGGCTTGGACAGGGTACCTACGAGCAGTACTTC
size: NA; J: TRBJ1-4; V: TRBV7-2; D: TRBD1; length: 16; CDR3: CASGWTGVHSNEKLFF; DNA: TGTGCCAGCGGCTGGACAGGGGTTCATAGTAATGAAAAACTGTTTTTT
size: NA; J: TRBJ2-7; V: TRBV20-1; D: NA; length: 12; CDR3: CSGRRDIDEQYF; DNA: TGCAGTGGCCGTCGGGACATCGACGAGCAGTACTTC
size: NA; J: TRBJ2-2; V: TRBV7-2; D: TRBD1; length: 14; CDR3: CASSYTGGNGELFF; DNA: TGTGCCAGCAGCTACACAGGGGGCAACGGGGAGCTGTTTTTT
size: NA; J: TRBJ2-7; V: TRBV9; D: NA; length: 15; CDR3: CASSVGWGREYEQYF; DNA: TGTGCCAGCAGCGTAGGGTGGGGCCGCGAGTACGAGCAGTACTTC
size: NA; J: TRBJ1-2; V: TRBV20-1; D: TRBD1; length: 12; CDR3: CSADRVGSGYTF; DNA: TGCAGTGCTGACAGGGTCGGCTCTGGCTACACCTTC
size: NA; J: TRBJ1-5; V: TRBV20-1; D: NA; length: 12; CDR3: CSATRSNQPQHF; DNA: TGCAGTGCCACGCGTAGCAATCAGCCCCAGCATTTT
size: few; J: TRBJ2-2; V: TRBV7-9; D: TRBD2; length: 16; CDR3: CASSLRLAGGTGELFF; DNA: TGTGCCAGCAGCCTGAGACTAGCGGGGGGCACCGGGGAGCTGTTTTTT
size: few; J: TRBJ1-2; V: TRBV3-1; D: NA; length: 13; CDR3: CASSQARVDGYTF; DNA: TGTGCCAGCAGCCAAGCCAGGGTGGATGGCTACACCTTC